This is a list of T cell receptor beta chains from one sample in a study of blood T cell repertoires in COVID-19. Data came from immunoSEQ multiplex PCR; TCRdb stores just in-frame clones and leaves some out. The sample comprises 30,000 to 40,000 clones, 85% to 95% of which are singletons, and over 0.7% rests with the top ten. What was sequenced was peripheral blood. The receptors were gathered from a male donor with active COVID-19. CDR3s include the opening cysteine and the closing phenylalanine or tryptophan. D genes are given only for firm matches. For some rows the clone size is stated as once, few or many, or as a class when expanded; others skip it.

TRBD2	TRBJ2-1	.	TRBV5-4	CASSLGGGAYNEQFF	TGTGCCAGCAGCTTGGGCGGGGGGGCTTACAATGAGCAGTTCTTC
TRBD1	TRBJ2-3	.	TRBV5-1	CASSLGDRVDRDTQYF	TGCGCCAGCAGCTTAGGGGACAGGGTCGATCGAGATACGCAGTATTTT
TRBD2	TRBJ2-1	.	TRBV10-3	CAIREGLAGSNEQFF	TGTGCCATCAGAGAGGGACTAGCGGGGAGCAATGAGCAGTTCTTC
TRBD2	TRBJ2-3	.	TRBV7-2	CASSLVPGTSGGVDTQYF	TGTGCCAGCAGCTTAGTCCCGGGGACTAGCGGGGGAGTGGATACGCAGTATTTT
.	TRBJ1-4	.	TRBV5-1	CASSLGSSRGNEKLFF	TGCGCCAGCAGCCTAGGATCCTCGCGGGGTAATGAAAAACTGTTTTTT
TRBD1	TRBJ1-2	.	TRBV9	CASSVGQGSYGYTF	TGTGCCAGCAGCGTGGGACAGGGATCTTATGGCTACACCTTC
TRBD1	TRBJ2-7	once	TRBV24-1	CATPDRVTTYEQYF	TGTGCCACCCCGGACAGGGTGACAACCTACGAGCAGTACTTC
.	TRBJ2-6	.	TRBV30	CAWIRQVSGANVLTF	TGTGCCTGGATTAGACAGGTCTCTGGGGCCAACGTCCTGACTTTC
.	TRBJ2-1	.	TRBV7-2	CASSLRRKAFANEQFF	TGTGCCAGCAGCTTAAGGCGGAAAGCGTTTGCCAATGAGCAGTTCTTC
.	TRBJ2-3	.	TRBV5-1	CASSPGVGAADTQYF	TGCGCCAGCAGCCCCGGGGTGGGCGCCGCAGATACGCAGTATTTT
.	TRBJ1-2	.	TRBV19	CASTPGVGRSSGGYTF	TGTGCCAGTACCCCCGGTGTAGGCCGGTCCTCGGGTGGCTACACCTTC
.	TRBJ2-1	.	TRBV5-1	CASSLVGGTDYNEQFF	TGCGCCAGCAGCTTGGTAGGGGGAACAGACTACAATGAGCAGTTCTTC
.	TRBJ1-2	.	TRBV5-8	CASSSTSGLKGRGYTF	TGTGCCAGCAGCTCAACAAGTGGCTTAAAGGGGCGAGGCTACACCTTC
TRBD1	TRBJ1-5	.	TRBV19	CASSSNRLGAGGGNQPQHF	TGTGCCAGTAGTAGCAACCGACTCGGGGCAGGGGGCGGCAATCAGCCCCAGCATTTT
TRBD1	TRBJ1-4	.	TRBV3-1/TRBV3-2	CASSPGTGRLELFF	TGTGCCAGCAGTCCGGGGACAGGGCGGTTGGAACTGTTTTTT
TRBD1	TRBJ1-6	.	TRBV11-3	CASSPDAGGYSPLHF	TGTGCCAGCAGCCCAGACGCAGGGGGCTATTCACCCCTCCACTTT
.	TRBJ1-3	.	TRBV5-6	CASTSLVGTSGNTIYF	TGTGCCAGCACTTCTCTTGTCGGGACATCTGGAAACACCATATATTTT
TRBD1	TRBJ1-3	.	TRBV5-1	CASSPQGGVSGNTIYF	TGCGCCAGCAGCCCTCAGGGGGGAGTCTCTGGAAACACCATATATTTT
TRBD1	TRBJ1-2	.	TRBV19	CATSDRANYGYTF	TGTGCCACTTCAGACAGGGCCAACTATGGCTACACCTTC
.	TRBJ1-3	once	TRBV5-5	CASSLGTPSSGNTIYF	TGTGCCAGCAGCCTGGGGACACCTAGCTCTGGAAACACCATATATTTT
.	TRBJ2-7	.	TRBV10-1	CASKNQTGTVSSYEQYF	TGCGCCAGCAAAAATCAGACCGGGACTGTAAGCTCCTACGAGCAGTACTTC
.	TRBJ2-5	.	TRBV7-6	CASSLTGYQETQYF	TGTGCCAGCAGCCTAACCGGGTACCAAGAGACCCAGTACTTC
TRBD2	TRBJ2-5	.	TRBV27	CASSLWARRGGTQETQYF	TGTGCCAGCAGTTTATGGGCCCGTCGCGGGGGGACACAAGAGACCCAGTACTTC
TRBD1	TRBJ2-5	.	TRBV19	CASSPDRAETQYF	TGTGCCAGTAGCCCGGACAGGGCGGAGACCCAGTACTTC
TRBD2	TRBJ2-2	.	TRBV5-4	CASSLAPGSGGAGTGELFF	TGTGCCAGCAGCTTGGCCCCGGGTAGCGGGGGGGCCGGCACCGGGGAGCTGTTTTTT
TRBD1	TRBJ1-4	few	TRBV30	CAWRDRGREKLFF	TGTGCCTGGAGGGACAGGGGGCGTGAAAAACTGTTTTTT
.	TRBJ2-1	.	TRBV9	CASSVQTYNEQFF	TGTGCCAGCAGCGTACAGACCTACAATGAGCAGTTCTTC
TRBD1	TRBJ1-5	.	TRBV2	CASRRTGDVYGPQHF	TGTGCCAGCAGGCGTACAGGGGACGTCTACGGGCCCCAGCATTTT
TRBD1	TRBJ2-7	.	TRBV18	CASSPRTGSYEQYF	TGTGCCAGCTCACCACGGACAGGGTCCTACGAGCAGTACTTC
.	TRBJ2-7	.	TRBV11-2	CASSLNFRTAYEQYF	TGTGCCAGCAGCTTAAATTTCCGGACTGCCTACGAGCAGTACTTC